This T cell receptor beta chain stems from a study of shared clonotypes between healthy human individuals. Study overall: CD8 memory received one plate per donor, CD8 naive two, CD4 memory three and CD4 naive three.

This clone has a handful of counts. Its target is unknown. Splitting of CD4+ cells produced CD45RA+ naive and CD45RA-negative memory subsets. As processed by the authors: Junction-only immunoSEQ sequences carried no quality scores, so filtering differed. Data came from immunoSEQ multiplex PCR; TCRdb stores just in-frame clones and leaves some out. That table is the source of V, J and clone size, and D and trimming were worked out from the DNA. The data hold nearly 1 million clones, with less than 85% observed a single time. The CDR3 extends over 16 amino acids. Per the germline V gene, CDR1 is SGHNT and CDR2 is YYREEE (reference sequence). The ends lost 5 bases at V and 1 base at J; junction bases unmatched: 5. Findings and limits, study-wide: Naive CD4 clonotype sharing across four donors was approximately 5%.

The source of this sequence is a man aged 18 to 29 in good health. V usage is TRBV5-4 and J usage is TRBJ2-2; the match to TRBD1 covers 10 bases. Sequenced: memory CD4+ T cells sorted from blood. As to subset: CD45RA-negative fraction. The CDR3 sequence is CASRDRDRGNTGELFF. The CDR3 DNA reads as TGTGCCAGCAGGGACCGGGACAGGGGGAACACCGGGGAGCTGTTTTTT. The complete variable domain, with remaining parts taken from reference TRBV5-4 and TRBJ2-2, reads ETGVTQSPTHLIKTRGQQVTLRCSSQSGHNTVSWYQQALGQGPQFIFQYYREEENGRGNFPPRFSGLQFPNYSSELNVNALELDDSALYLCASRDRDRGNTGELFFGEGSRLTVL.